The rows below give T cell receptor beta chains drawn from one sample of a study of shared clonotypes between healthy human individuals. Clones were sequenced by immunoSEQ multiplex PCR, and TCRdb holds only the in-frame ones, with some missing. Found here are roughly 1,500,000 clones, around 98.5% of them singletons; the top ten hold approximately 0.4%. Material for sequencing was naive CD4+ T cells sorted from blood. The origin of the receptors is a man aged 30 to 45 in good health. CDR3s include the opening cysteine and the closing phenylalanine or tryptophan. The D gene is left open where the match is weak. Rows may omit the clone size; those that give it use once, few, many or a size class.

CDR3 DNA: TGTGCCAGTAGTGGGTCCGCCGGGGAGCTGTTTTTT; CDR3 protein: CASSGSAGELFF; J gene: TRBJ2-2; D gene: NA; clone size: NA; V gene: TRBV19
CDR3 DNA: TGTGCCAGCTCACCAATAGACAGCCGCCCCAACTATGGCTACACCTTC; CDR3 protein: CASSPIDSRPNYGYTF; J gene: TRBJ1-2; D gene: NA; clone size: NA; V gene: TRBV18
CDR3 DNA: TGTGCCAGCAGTCGGATGAAGGGGGCGCAGGTTGATGGCTACACCTTC; CDR3 protein: CASSRMKGAQVDGYTF; J gene: TRBJ1-2; D gene: TRBD1; clone size: NA; V gene: TRBV5-5
CDR3 DNA: TGCGCCAGCAGCCAAGTAGGTTCTTTTGGTGCAGCCACCTATGGCTACACCTTC; CDR3 protein: CASSQVGSFGAATYGYTF; J gene: TRBJ1-2; D gene: NA; clone size: NA; V gene: TRBV4-3
CDR3 DNA: TGTGCCAGCGGGGGAGATCGGAGCTTGGGAGGCTACACCTTC; CDR3 protein: CASGGDRSLGGYTF; J gene: TRBJ1-2; D gene: NA; clone size: NA; V gene: TRBV28
CDR3 DNA: TGTGCCAGCAGATCCCTCGGAAATGGCTACACCTTC; CDR3 protein: CASRSLGNGYTF; J gene: TRBJ1-2; D gene: NA; clone size: NA; V gene: TRBV28
CDR3 DNA: TGTGCCAGCAGCCCCGGTGGCACAGTTTTTTCCGAGCAGTACTTC; CDR3 protein: CASSPGGTVFSEQYF; J gene: TRBJ2-7; D gene: NA; clone size: NA; V gene: TRBV7-9
CDR3 DNA: TGTGCCAGCAGTTCTAAGTCGGGACAGGGAAACTACAATGAGCAGTTCTTC; CDR3 protein: CASSSKSGQGNYNEQFF; J gene: TRBJ2-1; D gene: TRBD1; clone size: NA; V gene: TRBV27
CDR3 DNA: TGTGCCAGCAGCCAAGGTCAGGGCCCGGTGGCCCAGTACTTC; CDR3 protein: CASSQGQGPVAQYF; J gene: TRBJ2-5; D gene: NA; clone size: NA; V gene: TRBV14
CDR3 DNA: TGTGCCAGCAGTTCATCCTACGAGCAGTACTTC; CDR3 protein: CASSSSYEQYF; J gene: TRBJ2-7; D gene: NA; clone size: once; V gene: TRBV28
CDR3 DNA: TGTGCCAGCAGCCTCCTCCCCACAGGGGGTGCTGAAGCTTTCTTT; CDR3 protein: CASSLLPTGGAEAFF; J gene: TRBJ1-1; D gene: TRBD1; clone size: NA; V gene: TRBV5-5
CDR3 DNA: TGTGCCAGCAGCCCTGGGACTAGCGGGAGGGCCCGCACAGATACGCAGTATTTT; CDR3 protein: CASSPGTSGRARTDTQYF; J gene: TRBJ2-3; D gene: TRBD2; clone size: NA; V gene: TRBV5-4
CDR3 DNA: TGTGCCAGCAGCTTAGTAGGCAGGGCCGAAGAGACCCAGTACTTC; CDR3 protein: CASSLVGRAEETQYF; J gene: TRBJ2-5; D gene: NA; clone size: once; V gene: TRBV11-3
CDR3 DNA: TGCGCCAGCAGTAAGAGGGGGATGCCTAGCAATGAGCAGTTCTTC; CDR3 protein: CASSKRGMPSNEQFF; J gene: TRBJ2-1; D gene: NA; clone size: NA; V gene: TRBV10-1
CDR3 DNA: TGTGCCAGCAGTTCTGGAGAGACCCAGTACTTC; CDR3 protein: CASSSGETQYF; J gene: TRBJ2-5; D gene: NA; clone size: once; V gene: TRBV14
CDR3 DNA: TGTGCCAGCAGCGCACAAATAGGGACTACGGTGCAGTACTTC; CDR3 protein: CASSAQIGTTVQYF; J gene: TRBJ2-7; D gene: TRBD2; clone size: NA; V gene: TRBV9
CDR3 DNA: TGTGCCAGCAGTCGCAAACTAGTTGCTTCCTACGAGCAGTACTTC; CDR3 protein: CASSRKLVASYEQYF; J gene: TRBJ2-7; D gene: NA; clone size: NA; V gene: TRBV28
CDR3 DNA: TGTGCCATCGGAGCGTCTGGAAACACCATATATTTT; CDR3 protein: CAIGASGNTIYF; J gene: TRBJ1-3; D gene: NA; clone size: NA; V gene: TRBV10-3
CDR3 DNA: TGCAGCGTTGAAGGTACCAGGACAGGGGCTGCTGAGCAGTTCTTC; CDR3 protein: CSVEGTRTGAAEQFF; J gene: TRBJ2-1; D gene: TRBD1; clone size: once; V gene: TRBV29-1
CDR3 DNA: TGTGCCAGCTCGCGAGGGGGAACCTCCTACAATGAGCAGTTCTTC; CDR3 protein: CASSRGGTSYNEQFF; J gene: TRBJ2-1; D gene: NA; clone size: NA; V gene: TRBV6-6
CDR3 DNA: TGTGCCAGCAGCGTAGCCCGGGGGAACACCGGGGAGCTGTTTTTT; CDR3 protein: CASSVARGNTGELFF; J gene: TRBJ2-2; D gene: NA; clone size: NA; V gene: TRBV9
CDR3 DNA: TGTGCCAGCAGCCCTAGGATAGCAACAGAGCAGTACTTC; CDR3 protein: CASSPRIATEQYF; J gene: TRBJ2-7; D gene: NA; clone size: NA; V gene: TRBV7-2
CDR3 DNA: TGTGCCAGCAGTAGAGCCCTAGCGGAAACCTACGAGCAGTACTTC; CDR3 protein: CASSRALAETYEQYF; J gene: TRBJ2-7; D gene: TRBD2; clone size: NA; V gene: TRBV5-4
CDR3 DNA: TGTGCCAGCAGCTTAACAGAGGCCTACGAGCAGTACTTC; CDR3 protein: CASSLTEAYEQYF; J gene: TRBJ2-7; D gene: NA; clone size: NA; V gene: TRBV7-8
CDR3 DNA: TGTGCCAGCTCTTCGACCCGAGGAAGGGACAGAAACTATGGCTACACCTTC; CDR3 protein: CASSSTRGRDRNYGYTF; J gene: TRBJ1-2; D gene: TRBD1; clone size: NA; V gene: TRBV18
CDR3 DNA: TGCAGCGTTGGGAGGTTGTTTGACTATGGCTACACCTTC; CDR3 protein: CSVGRLFDYGYTF; J gene: TRBJ1-2; D gene: NA; clone size: NA; V gene: TRBV29-1
CDR3 DNA: TGTGCCAGCAGCTCGGGGGCGCCTCCTTTCTACGAGCAGTACTTC; CDR3 protein: CASSSGAPPFYEQYF; J gene: TRBJ2-7; D gene: NA; clone size: NA; V gene: TRBV5-4
CDR3 DNA: TGTGCCAGTAGTATAGCGCGGGGGTACGAGCAGTACTTC; CDR3 protein: CASSIARGYEQYF; J gene: TRBJ2-7; D gene: TRBD2; clone size: NA; V gene: TRBV19
CDR3 DNA: TGTGCCAGTAGTATGGGGAAAGGAGATAATCAGCCCCAGCATTTT; CDR3 protein: CASSMGKGDNQPQHF; J gene: TRBJ1-5; D gene: NA; clone size: NA; V gene: TRBV19
CDR3 DNA: TGTGCCAGCAGCTTAGTGGCGGAGTCTAACTACGAGCAGTACTTC; CDR3 protein: CASSLVAESNYEQYF; J gene: TRBJ2-7; D gene: NA; clone size: NA; V gene: TRBV5-5
CDR3 DNA: TGCGCCAGCAGCTTGGAAGCGGGAGTCTACAATGAGCAGTTCTTC; CDR3 protein: CASSLEAGVYNEQFF; J gene: TRBJ2-1; D gene: TRBD2; clone size: few; V gene: TRBV5-1
CDR3 DNA: TGTGCCAGCAGCCCGGGATGGACAGGGAACTATGGCTACACCTTC; CDR3 protein: CASSPGWTGNYGYTF; J gene: TRBJ1-2; D gene: TRBD1; clone size: NA; V gene: TRBV7-8
CDR3 DNA: TGTGCCAGCAAGAGCTCCTACAATGAGCAGTTCTTC; CDR3 protein: CASKSSYNEQFF; J gene: TRBJ2-1; D gene: NA; clone size: NA; V gene: TRBV4-2
CDR3 DNA: TGCGCCAGCAGCTTGGCCATCGGGTACTACAATGAGCAGTTCTTC; CDR3 protein: CASSLAIGYYNEQFF; J gene: TRBJ2-1; D gene: NA; clone size: NA; V gene: TRBV5-1
CDR3 DNA: TGTGCCAGCAGCCAATCGACGGGAGCCTACGAGCAGTACTTC; CDR3 protein: CASSQSTGAYEQYF; J gene: TRBJ2-7; D gene: NA; clone size: NA; V gene: TRBV14
CDR3 DNA: TGTGCCAGCAGCGTAACACTAGCGGGAGAAGAGCAGTACTTC; CDR3 protein: CASSVTLAGEEQYF; J gene: TRBJ2-7; D gene: TRBD2; clone size: NA; V gene: TRBV9
CDR3 DNA: TGTGCCAGCAGAGGGACAGGGGGGACCTACGAGCAGTACTTC; CDR3 protein: CASRGTGGTYEQYF; J gene: TRBJ2-7; D gene: TRBD1; clone size: NA; V gene: TRBV28
CDR3 DNA: TGTGCCAGCAGCATACCTGGACAGGGAAAGCCTATCCTTCACGAGCAGTACTTC; CDR3 protein: CASSIPGQGKPILHEQYF; J gene: TRBJ2-7; D gene: TRBD1; clone size: NA; V gene: TRBV9
CDR3 DNA: TGTGCCAGCAGCTTAGGCGGGACGAACACCGGGGAGCTGTTTTTT; CDR3 protein: CASSLGGTNTGELFF; J gene: TRBJ2-2; D gene: NA; clone size: NA; V gene: TRBV7-6
CDR3 DNA: TGTGCCAGCTCCCCGACGCCTAGCGGGAGGGCCGTAGCCAAAAACATTCAGTACTTC; CDR3 protein: CASSPTPSGRAVAKNIQYF; J gene: TRBJ2-4; D gene: TRBD2; clone size: NA; V gene: TRBV18
CDR3 DNA: TGTGCCAGCAGTGTTGCGGGACAGCCCACGGGGGAGCTGTTTTTT; CDR3 protein: CASSVAGQPTGELFF; J gene: TRBJ2-2; D gene: NA; clone size: once; V gene: TRBV25-1
CDR3 DNA: TGTGCCATCAGGGGGACAGGGCCCACTGAAGCTTTCTTT; CDR3 protein: CAIRGTGPTEAFF; J gene: TRBJ1-1; D gene: TRBD1; clone size: NA; V gene: TRBV10-3
CDR3 DNA: TGTGCCAGCAGCTCCCGCCAGACCACCGGGGAGCTGTTTTTT; CDR3 protein: CASSSRQTTGELFF; J gene: TRBJ2-2; D gene: NA; clone size: NA; V gene: TRBV11-2
CDR3 DNA: TGCGCCAGCAGTACCCGTTTCGGCCCGACAACCTACGAGCAGTACTTC; CDR3 protein: CASSTRFGPTTYEQYF; J gene: TRBJ2-7; D gene: NA; clone size: once; V gene: TRBV10-1
CDR3 DNA: TGCGCCAGCAGCACCGGACAGGGCCTCGAGCAGTACTTC; CDR3 protein: CASSTGQGLEQYF; J gene: TRBJ2-7; D gene: TRBD1; clone size: NA; V gene: TRBV5-1
CDR3 DNA: TGTGCCAGCAACTCGGGGGACACTGAAGCTTTCTTT; CDR3 protein: CASNSGDTEAFF; J gene: TRBJ1-1; D gene: NA; clone size: once; V gene: TRBV5-5
CDR3 DNA: TGTGCCAGCTCACCCGGACAGGGCTCTGGCTACACCTTC; CDR3 protein: CASSPGQGSGYTF; J gene: TRBJ1-2; D gene: TRBD1; clone size: NA; V gene: TRBV18
CDR3 DNA: TGTGCCAGCAGCTTAGGCACCCGTGTCGACAATGAGCAGTTCTTC; CDR3 protein: CASSLGTRVDNEQFF; J gene: TRBJ2-1; D gene: NA; clone size: NA; V gene: TRBV7-9
CDR3 DNA: TGCGCCAGTTCCCCTAGCACAGATACGCAGTATTTT; CDR3 protein: CASSPSTDTQYF; J gene: TRBJ2-3; D gene: NA; clone size: NA; V gene: TRBV10-1
CDR3 DNA: TGTGCCAGTAGTCCCCCGGTAGGGGCCTACGAGCAGTACTTC; CDR3 protein: CASSPPVGAYEQYF; J gene: TRBJ2-7; D gene: NA; clone size: NA; V gene: TRBV19
CDR3 DNA: TGTGCCAGCAGCCCACGCGGGCCACCGCGAGGGAACTACGAGCAGTACTTC; CDR3 protein: CASSPRGPPRGNYEQYF; J gene: TRBJ2-7; D gene: NA; clone size: NA; V gene: TRBV13
CDR3 DNA: TGTGCCAGCAGCCAAAAGGGGAGGAGCAATCAGCCCCAGCATTTT; CDR3 protein: CASSQKGRSNQPQHF; J gene: TRBJ1-5; D gene: NA; clone size: NA; V gene: TRBV2
CDR3 DNA: TGTGCCAGCAGCCCCTTACTAGCGGGCTCTCAAGAGACCCAGTACTTC; CDR3 protein: CASSPLLAGSQETQYF; J gene: TRBJ2-5; D gene: TRBD2; clone size: once; V gene: TRBV11-2
CDR3 DNA: TGCGCCAGCAGTATCGCGGGAGTCTCCACCGGGGAGCTGTTTTTT; CDR3 protein: CASSIAGVSTGELFF; J gene: TRBJ2-2; D gene: TRBD2; clone size: NA; V gene: TRBV5-1
CDR3 DNA: TGTGCCAGTACCTCCGGGACAGGACTTAACTATGGCTACACCTTC; CDR3 protein: CASTSGTGLNYGYTF; J gene: TRBJ1-2; D gene: TRBD1; clone size: NA; V gene: TRBV19